Below, 22 T cell receptor beta chains from the same sample are listed, as sequenced in a study of blood T cell repertoires in COVID-19. Produced via immunoSEQ multiplex PCR; TCRdb's table is partial and in-frame only. The sample lists around 250,000 clones, around nine tenths seen once, with 0.9% to 1% in the top ten. The sample taken for sequencing was peripheral blood. Receptors originate from a woman aged 40 to 50 who had recovered from COVID-19.

This chain joins TRBV6-1 and TRBJ2-7, with D maybe TRBD1 (6 bases). V lost 4 bases, J lost 3 bases, and 22 bases lay in between. Germline V gene data show CDR1 as MNHNS and CDR2 as SASEGT. The CDR3 sequence is 17 residues long. This CDR3 is CASSGVGTDRENYEQYF. The CDR3 region has the DNA TGTGCCAGCAGTGGGGTGGGGACGGACAGAGAAAACTACGAGCAGTACTTC.

The chain combines TRBV7-9 with TRBJ2-7; D gene ambiguous. Trimming pared 6 bases from V and 6 bases from J, leaving 12 bases between. The germline V gene has CDR1 SEHNR and CDR2 FQNEAQ (reference sequence). CDR3 length: 12 residues. CDR3 coding DNA: TGTGCCAGCAGGCCCCGGGTAAGCGAGCAGTACTTC. This gives the protein CASRPRVSEQYF.

DNA for the CDR3: TGTGCCAGCAGCGGCGGGGGGACTGAAGCTTTCTTT. Its translation is CASSGGGTEAFF. V is TRBV7-2 and J is TRBJ1-1, with TRBD1 as a possible D gene (5 bases). V was trimmed by 5 bases and J by 5 bases, leaving 9 bases between them. CDR3 size: 12 residues. Germline lookup yields CDR1 SGHTA and CDR2 FQGNSA.

The V gene is TRBV30, the J gene TRBJ1-1; TRBD1 matches 7 bases. The CDR3 length is 13 residues. CDR1 GTSNPN and CDR2 SVGIG come from the germline V gene (reference sequence). V dropped 4 bases and J dropped 1; count of bases not matched to a gene: 3. The CDR3 here is CAWMTGTNTEAFF. The CDR3 nucleotides are TGTGCCTGGATGACAGGGACGAACACTGAAGCTTTCTTT. The entire variable domain, with the rest obtained from reference TRBV30 and TRBJ1-1, is as follows: SQTIHQWPATLVQPVGSPLSLECTVEGTSNPNLYWYRQAAGRGLQLLFYSVGIGQISSEVPQNLSASRPQDRQFILSSKKLLLSDSGFYLCAWMTGTNTEAFFGQGTRLTVV.

The V and J genes are TRBV24-1 and TRBJ2-1, with 14 bases that match TRBD2. Germline V lookup: CDR1 KGHDR, CDR2 SFDVKD. After removal of 4 bases from V and 10 bases from J, the junction contained 8 bases not matched to a gene. The CDR3 is 16 amino acids. The CDR3 DNA is TGTGCCACCAGTGAGGGACCGGGACTAGCGGGAGTCGAGCAGTTCTTC. This gives the protein CATSEGPGLAGVEQFF.

This rearrangement joins TRBV7-3 to TRBJ2-2; 12 nucleotides line up with TRBD2. Losses at the gene ends were 2 bases for V and 6 bases for J; bases not matched to a gene: 7. The CDR3 spans 17 residues. Germline CDR1 reads SGHTA; CDR2 reads FQGTGA. CDR3 residues: CASSLSVSSGRAGELFF. CDR3 DNA: TGTGCCAGCAGCTTATCGGTCTCTAGCGGGAGGGCCGGGGAGCTGTTTTTT.

This clone has more than one count but fewer than ten. V is TRBV5-8 and J is TRBJ1-5; TRBD1 matches 9 bases. Trimming cost V 4 bases and J 4 bases; bases outside gene matches: 6. The germline V gene has CDR1 SGHTS and CDR2 YDEGEE. This CDR3 spans 15 amino acids. The CDR3 here is CASSTGQGGNQPQHF. DNA for the CDR3: TGTGCCAGCAGCACGGGACAGGGAGGGAATCAGCCCCAGCATTTT.

The V gene is TRBV9, the J gene TRBJ2-2; a possible D gene is TRBD2 (7 bases). CDR3 length: 14 residues. V gave up 4 bases and J gave up 3 bases, with 10 bases separating them. Germline loops: CDR1 SGDLS, CDR2 YYNGEE. The CDR3 spells CASSWGGDTGELFF. CDR3 nucleotides: TGTGCCAGCAGCTGGGGGGGCGACACCGGGGAGCTGTTTTTT. Based on the CDR3 plus reference TRBV9 and TRBJ2-2, the full variable domain is DSGVTQTPKHLITATGQRVTLRCSPRSGDLSVYWYQQSLDQGLQFLIQYYNGEERAKGNILERFSAQQFPDLHSELNLSSLELGDSALYFCASSWGGDTGELFFGEGSRLTVL.

Notes on this clone: At one end, the junction sequence differs from germline, possibly due to a read error. The chain carries TRBV6-5 and TRBJ2-7; possibly TRBD2 for D (6 bases). The CDR3 consists of 14 residues. Germline CDR1 MNHEY, CDR2 SVGAGI. The CDR3 loop is CASRSPPGLKSLRF. DNA of the CDR3: TGTGCCAGCAGGTCACCCCCGGGACTCAAATCCCTCCGATTC.

The J gene is TRBJ1-2, the V gene TRBV5-1; 7 bases align to TRBD1. The CDR3 contains 15 residues. Looked up from germline, CDR1 is SGHRS and CDR2 is YFSETQ. The V segment lost 5 bases and the J segment 1 base; nucleotides outside the gene matches: 8. The CDR3 nucleotides read TGCGCCAGCAGATTAAGTACAGGGGATAACTATGGCTACACCTTC. Encoded protein: CASRLSTGDNYGYTF.

This rearrangement joins TRBV29-1 to TRBJ1-4; no clear D gene. Trimming pared 4 bases from V and 3 bases from J, leaving 9 bases between. Germline CDR1 SQVTM, CDR2 ANQGSEA. This CDR3 spans 13 amino acids. Here the CDR3 DNA reads TGCAGCGTTGTCGCGGGGTCTAATGAAAAACTGTTTTTT. It specifies CSVVAGSNEKLFF.

This clone has only a few counts. V is TRBV7-3 and J is TRBJ2-3, with 8 bases identical to TRBD1. The CDR3 has 14 residues. Germline lookup yields CDR1 SGHTA and CDR2 FQGTGA. With V trimmed by 5 bases and J by 2 bases, 3 bases remained unmatched. In nucleotides, the CDR3 is TGTGCCAGCAGCGCCCAGGGGGCCACAGATACGCAGTATTTT. It encodes CASSAQGATDTQYF.

A single count supports this clone. CDR3 loop: CASSFNSGRASGNEQFF. DNA of the CDR3: TGTGCCAGCAGTTTCAATAGCGGGAGGGCCTCCGGGAATGAGCAGTTCTTC. This chain links TRBV6-2 or TRBV6-3 with TRBJ2-1; TRBD2 matches 11 bases. Trimming cost V 4 bases and J 7 bases; bases outside gene matches: 12. CDR1 and CDR2 (germline): MNHEY, SVGEGT. The CDR3 sequence is 17 residues long.

The chain combines TRBV6-1 with TRBJ1-3, with 7 bases fitting TRBD1. Per germline, CDR1 MNHNS and CDR2 SASEGT. The CDR3 covers 12 residues. V shed 2 bases and J 8 bases; nucleotides not matched to a gene: 0. CDR3 in DNA: TGTGCCAGCAGTGAACAGGGGGACACCATATATTTT. Its translation: CASSEQGDTIYF.

The rearrangement uses TRBV3-1 (or the pseudogene TRBV3-2) and TRBJ2-7; D is possibly TRBD1 (6 bases). The V end lost 5 bases, the J end lost 1 base, and 15 bases lay between the germline ends. This CDR3 contains 15 residues. CDR1 LGHDT and CDR2 YNNKEL come from the germline V gene (reference sequence). The CDR3 region is CASSIRNQGSYEQYF. The CDR3 DNA follows: TGTGCCAGCAGCATTCGTAACCAGGGGTCCTACGAGCAGTACTTC.

This chain links TRBV27 with TRBJ2-7, with 10 bases identical to TRBD2. CDR1 is MNHEY and CDR2 is SMNVEV in the germline V gene (reference sequence). With V trimmed by 0 bases and J by 4 bases, 18 bases remained unmatched. The CDR3 is 20 residues long. The CDR3 spells CASSLSGHGGSGRTYYEQYF. CDR3 DNA sequence: TGTGCCAGCAGTTTATCGGGACACGGTGGTAGCGGGAGGACTTATTACGAGCAGTACTTC.

The chain employs TRBV9 and TRBJ2-1, with a tentative D call TRBD2 (6 bases). Trimming took 3 bases from V and 2 from J, leaving 18 bases between them. The CDR3 is 17 amino acids. CDR1 is SGDLS and CDR2 is YYNGEE in the germline V gene. The CDR3 protein is CASSAGWGGPPYNEQFF. CDR3 in DNA: TGTGCCAGCAGCGCCGGGTGGGGAGGCCCTCCCTACAATGAGCAGTTCTTC.

The chain uses TRBV15 and TRBJ1-5; 8 bases align to TRBD1. The germline CDR1 and CDR2 sequences are LNHNV and YYDKDF (reference sequence). The CDR3 runs 18 residues. V shed 0 bases, J shed 1 base, and the junction held 8 bases outside the gene matches. CDR3 in DNA: TGTGCCACCAGCAGAGATCATCCAGGGGGCGCGAGCAATCAGCCCCAGCATTTT. This encodes CATSRDHPGGASNQPQHF.

The CDR3 loop is CASSWPRTDPQSTEAFF. The DNA of the CDR3 is TGTGCCAGCAGCTGGCCCCGGACAGATCCCCAATCCACTGAAGCTTTCTTT. The chain couples TRBV7-9 to TRBJ1-1; perhaps TRBD1 as D (6 bases). Germline V gene lookup returns CDR1 SEHNR and CDR2 FQNEAQ (reference sequence). Trimming left V 4 bases short and J 4 bases short, with 22 bases between. The CDR3 is made up of 17 amino acids.

The V and J genes are TRBV7-3 and TRBJ2-3; 12 bases align to TRBD2. J lost 5 bases, V lost 2 bases, and 11 bases had no gene match. The length of the CDR3 is 18 residues. From germline, CDR1 is SGHTA and CDR2 FQGTGA. CDR3 protein: CASSLGGGLAGWGDTQYF. The DNA of the CDR3 is TGTGCCAGCAGCTTAGGAGGGGGACTAGCGGGTTGGGGAGATACGCAGTATTTT.

The chain has TRBV19 and TRBJ2-7; TRBD2 matches 10 bases. The CDR3 runs to 18 residues. Per germline, CDR1 LNHDA and CDR2 SQIVND (reference sequence). Trimming at V came to 3 bases and at J to 3 bases, leaving 14 bases not matched to a gene. In nucleotides, the CDR3 is TGTGCCAGTAGTATCTCCGTTCCGGGGCTAGCGGGAGTCTACGAGCAGTACTTC. Translation: CASSISVPGLAGVYEQYF.

The genes are TRBV29-1 and TRBJ2-1, with TRBD2 matching 9 bases. The J segment lost 9 bases and the V segment lost 2 bases, leaving 8 bases of the junction unmatched. The CDR3 runs to 14 residues. CDR1 and CDR2 (germline): SQVTM, ANQGSEA. The chain's CDR3 is CSVERVAGVVEQFF. CDR3 sequence (DNA): TGCAGCGTTGAAAGAGTAGCGGGAGTGGTTGAGCAGTTCTTC.